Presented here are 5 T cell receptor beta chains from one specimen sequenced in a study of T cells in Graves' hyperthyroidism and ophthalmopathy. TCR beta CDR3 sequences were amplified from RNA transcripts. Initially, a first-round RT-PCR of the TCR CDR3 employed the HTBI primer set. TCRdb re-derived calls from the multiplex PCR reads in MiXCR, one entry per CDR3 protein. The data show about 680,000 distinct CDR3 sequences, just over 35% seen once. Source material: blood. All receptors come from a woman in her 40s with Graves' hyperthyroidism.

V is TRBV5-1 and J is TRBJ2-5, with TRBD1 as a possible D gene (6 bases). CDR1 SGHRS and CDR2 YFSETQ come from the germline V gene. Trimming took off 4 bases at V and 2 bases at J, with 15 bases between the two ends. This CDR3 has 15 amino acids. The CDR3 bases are TGCGCCAGCAGCACACAGGGTGGAGAACAAGAGACCCAGTACTTC. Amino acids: CASSTQGGEQETQYF.

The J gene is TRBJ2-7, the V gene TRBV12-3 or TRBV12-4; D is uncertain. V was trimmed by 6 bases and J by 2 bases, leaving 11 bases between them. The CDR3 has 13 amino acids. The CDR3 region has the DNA TGTGCCAGCAGCCCCAACCGAGCCTACGAGCAGTACTTC. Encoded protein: CASSPNRAYEQYF.

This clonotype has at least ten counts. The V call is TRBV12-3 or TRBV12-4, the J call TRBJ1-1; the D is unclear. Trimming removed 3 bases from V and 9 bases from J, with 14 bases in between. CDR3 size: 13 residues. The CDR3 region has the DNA TGTGCCAGCAGTTTTGAGGGTTGGAGGAAAGCTTTCTTT. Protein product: CASSFEGWRKAFF.

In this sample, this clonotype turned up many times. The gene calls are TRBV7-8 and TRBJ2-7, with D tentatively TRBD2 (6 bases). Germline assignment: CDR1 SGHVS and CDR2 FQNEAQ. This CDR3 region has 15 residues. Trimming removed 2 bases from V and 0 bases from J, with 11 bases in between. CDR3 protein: CASSLRRDHSYEQYF. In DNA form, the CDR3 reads TGTGCCAGCAGCTTACGGCGGGACCACTCCTACGAGCAGTACTTC.

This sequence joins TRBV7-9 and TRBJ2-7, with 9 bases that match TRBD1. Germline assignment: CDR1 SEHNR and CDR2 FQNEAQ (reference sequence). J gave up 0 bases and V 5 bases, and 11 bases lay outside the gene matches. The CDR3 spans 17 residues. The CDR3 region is CASSPNPPGQGSYEQYF. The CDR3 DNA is TGTGCCAGCAGCCCAAACCCCCCGGGACAGGGCTCCTACGAGCAGTACTTC.